The 10 T cell receptor beta chains reported below all come from one sample, sequenced in a study of cytomegalovirus exposure and HLA in healthy donors. This PCR relied on a set of 60 Vbeta primers and 13 Jbeta primers. Some clones are missing from TCRdb's copy, which holds only in-frame ones; the method was immunoSEQ multiplex PCR. Here the sample spans about 120,000 clones, around 79% being singletons. Sequencing was performed on PBMCs. All receptors come from a woman in her twenties or thirties in good health and CMV-seronegative.

The chain is built from TRBV27 and TRBJ1-2; no definite D call. Germline V gene sequence: CDR1 MNHEY, CDR2 SMNVEV (reference sequence). V was shortened by 6 bases and J by 4 bases, with 12 bases between the two germline ends. This CDR3 comprises 13 residues. CDR3 bases: TGTGCCAGCAGCACGACACGCACCTATGGCTACACCTTC. Amino acid sequence: CASSTTRTYGYTF.

The chain uses TRBV27 and TRBJ2-1; maybe TRBD1 (6 bases). V lost 5 bases to trimming and J lost 3 bases, with 11 bases between them. Germline-derived CDR1 and CDR2 are MNHEY and SMNVEV (reference sequence). The CDR3 consists of 14 residues. The CDR3 sequence is CASSDAGDYNEQFF. The CDR3 nucleotides are TGTGCCAGCAGTGACGCAGGGGACTACAATGAGCAGTTCTTC.

The chain recombines TRBV5-1 with TRBJ1-5, with no clear D. With 0 bases removed from V and 7 bases from J, the gap between germline ends came to 11 bases. The CDR3 runs 14 residues. CDR1 and CDR2 (germline): SGHRS, YFSETQ. The CDR3 region has the DNA TGCGCCAGCAGCTTGGGCGGGTACGACCAGCCCCAGCATTTT. Residues: CASSLGGYDQPQHF.

This clone was observed a few times. This CDR3 is CASFQDRDEKLFF. CDR3 DNA sequence: TGTGCCAGTTTCCAAGACAGGGATGAAAAACTGTTTTTT. The chain joins TRBV6-1 to TRBJ1-4; 7 nucleotides line up with TRBD1. With 9 bases clipped from V and 6 bases from J, the junction kept 7 bases outside the gene matches. Germline V gene lookup returns CDR1 MNHNS and CDR2 SASEGT. The CDR3 is made up of 13 amino acids.

The V call is TRBV6-1, the J call TRBJ1-5, with 7 bases identical to TRBD1. The CDR3 is 15 amino acids. Germline-derived CDR1 and CDR2 are MNHNS and SASEGT. The V segment lost 3 bases and the J segment 5 bases; nucleotides outside the gene matches: 7. CDR3 residues: CASSDHGRGHQPQHF. In DNA, the CDR3 is TGTGCCAGCAGTGACCACGGGAGGGGGCATCAGCCCCAGCATTTT.

The rearrangement links TRBV6-1 to TRBJ1-5, with D maybe TRBD1 (5 bases). V was trimmed by 2 bases and J by 9 bases, leaving 14 bases between them. Germline assignment: CDR1 MNHNS and CDR2 SASEGT. The CDR3 covers 14 residues. The CDR3 nucleotides are TGTGCCAGCAGTGAATCCCCGGGGGGGTGGCCCCAGCATTTT. Protein product: CASSESPGGWPQHF.

The V and J genes are TRBV4-3 and TRBJ1-1; TRBD1 is a possible D gene (5 bases). CDR3 size: 12 residues. Trimming shortened V by 2 bases and J by 6 bases, and 7 bases separated the two germline ends. Germline CDR1 LGHNA, CDR2 YSLEER. DNA of the CDR3: TGCGCCAGCAGCCAACGGGGGGCTGAAGCTTTCTTT. It encodes CASSQRGAEAFF.

This clone has just one count. This CDR3 reads CASRRTGGGITGELFF. CDR3 sequence (DNA): TGTGCCAGCAGGCGGACAGGGGGCGGGATCACCGGGGAGCTGTTTTTT. The chain couples TRBV5-4 to TRBJ2-2; TRBD1 matches 11 bases. Germline trimming cut 5 bases from V and 4 bases from J; bases unmatched to any gene: 7. This CDR3 spans 16 amino acids. Germline CDR1 reads SGHNT; CDR2 reads YYREEE (reference sequence).

The chain links TRBV5-6 to TRBJ2-7; no clear D gene. Trimming stripped 1 base from V and 0 bases from J, with 8 bases between. Germline CDR1 SGHDT, CDR2 YYEEEE. The CDR3 totals 14 residues. CDR3 sequence: CASSLHISSYEQYF. DNA of the CDR3: TGTGCCAGCAGCTTGCATATTAGCTCCTACGAGCAGTACTTC.

This clone was picked up one time. The V call is TRBV7-8, the J call TRBJ1-6; 7 bases are a match to TRBD1. This CDR3 has 14 residues. V was pared by 5 bases and J by 7 bases, with 5 bases of the junction left unmatched. Germline values: CDR1 SGHVS, CDR2 FQNEAQ. CDR3 in amino acids: CASSDRDSNSPLHF. CDR3 in DNA: TGTGCCAGCAGCGACCGGGACAGCAATTCACCCCTCCACTTT.